This is a list of T cell receptor beta chains from one sample in a study of T-cell reconstitution after alpha-beta-depleted transplantation in children. TCRdb re-derived calls from the PCR reads in MiXCR, one entry per CDR3 protein. The table shows hundreds of thousands of distinct CDR3 sequences, with over 10% occurring only once. Specimen: PBMCs, collected before TCRalphabeta/CD19-depleted stem cell transplant. These receptors all come from a girl aged 2-10 years with congenital amegakaryocytic thrombocytopenia, due to receive a stem cell transplant. Both conserved end residues are trimmed from each CDR3.

V gene	J gene	CDR3 protein
TRBV5-1	TRBJ2-1	ASREGASGNEQF
TRBV12-3/TRBV12-4	TRBJ1-1	ASRKQSLNTEAF
TRBV18	TRBJ2-7	ASSPTAGPYEQY
TRBV27	TRBJ1-5	ASSFGWNSNQPQH
TRBV29-1	TRBJ2-7	SATGLAGDEQY
TRBV11-2	TRBJ2-7	ASSLSRAGGYEQY
TRBV6-4	TRBJ2-3	ASSRGGPTDTQY
TRBV2	TRBJ2-7	ASSEDGAWEQY
TRBV12-3/TRBV12-4	TRBJ1-3	ASRHPLGTGDGNTIY
TRBV4-2	TRBJ1-4	ASSQVAPTNEKLF
TRBV11-2	TRBJ2-5	ASSLMPPGLALQETQY
TRBV29-1	TRBJ1-4	SVVGGQEKLF
TRBV5-1	TRBJ2-1	ASRSGTPLWDEQF
TRBV30	TRBJ2-1	AWSAGTSSYNEQF
TRBV6-5	TRBJ2-1	ASSYWTSGTNEQF
TRBV20-1	TRBJ1-2	SATLAGGSYGYT
TRBV12-3/TRBV12-4	TRBJ1-5	ASTQGVSHYSNQPQH
TRBV20-1	TRBJ2-7	SARDRGLAVTRYEQY
TRBV12-3/TRBV12-4	TRBJ2-7	ASTLVSGAYEQY
TRBV5-1	TRBJ1-3	ASSLQGAGNTIY
TRBV12-5	TRBJ2-1	ASGLEAGQF
TRBV12-3/TRBV12-4	TRBJ1-1	ASSAEGINEAF
TRBV11-2	TRBJ2-7	ASRKFAGDPYEQY
TRBV7-9	TRBJ2-3	ASSSTSGFTDTQY
TRBV29-1	TRBJ2-7	SAKDSGIYEQY
TRBV29-1	TRBJ2-1	SFRTGTSSLGEQF
TRBV5-1	TRBJ2-3	ASSLLYPDTQY
TRBV12-3/TRBV12-4	TRBJ2-5	ASRRPWETQY
TRBV20-1	TRBJ2-7	SARDRGGRRLSYEQY
TRBV20-1	TRBJ2-5	SARGGSGRETQY
TRBV20-1	TRBJ2-3	SATFASTDTQY
TRBV7-2	TRBJ2-3	ASTVAGTSTDTQY
TRBV4-1	TRBJ2-5	ASSQGEVSGSIVETQY
TRBV20-1	TRBJ1-2	SARDLLGSEANYGYT
TRBV7-8	TRBJ1-5	ASSLYVGNQPQH
TRBV10-3	TRBJ2-2	AISVGLAGVFGELF
TRBV11-2	TRBJ2-7	ASSLERVHEQY
TRBV12-3/TRBV12-4	TRBJ2-5	ASSLRGSETQY
TRBV7-2	TRBJ1-5	ASSLVLGSNQPQH
TRBV20-1	TRBJ1-2	SARDRTNYGYT
TRBV3-1	TRBJ1-2	ASSQVTGGGYT
TRBV5-1	TRBJ1-6	ASSPFGASPLH
TRBV5-1	TRBJ2-1	ASSSPLAGGNEQF
TRBV10-3	TRBJ2-5	AISQKGLAVSQETQY